The next 25 T cell receptor beta chains were all read from a single sample in a study of shared clonotypes between healthy human individuals. Generated by immunoSEQ multiplex PCR, the TCRdb table keeps only in-frame clones and is missing some. This sample has fewer than 850,000 clones; 90% to 98% occur once, and the top ten carry over 0.2%. Positively selected for CCR7, the CD45RO-negative cells used as naive CD8 cells excluded terminally differentiated effector memory CD45RA+ cells. Material: naive CD8+ T cells sorted from blood. These receptors all stem from a man aged 25-40 years in good health.

V usage is TRBV7-9 and J usage is TRBJ1-1, with 8 bases lining up with TRBD1. Germline CDR1 and CDR2: SEHNR and FQNEAQ (reference sequence). There are 13 residues in the CDR3. V lost 6 bases, J lost 4 bases, and 4 bases stayed unmatched. The CDR3 sequence: CASRQGGGTEAFF. The CDR3 coding sequence is TGTGCCAGCAGACAGGGGGGAGGCACTGAAGCTTTCTTT.

This rearrangement joins TRBV19 to TRBJ2-1; D is uncertain. The ends were cut back, 2 bases at V and 9 bases at J, with 11 bases in the middle. The germline V gene has CDR1 LNHDA and CDR2 SQIVND (reference sequence). This CDR3 spans 13 amino acids. The CDR3 sequence is CASSISGVIEQFF. The CDR3 nucleotides read TGTGCCAGTAGTATATCCGGCGTCATTGAGCAGTTCTTC.

The chain links TRBV5-5 to TRBJ2-5; D is possibly TRBD1 or TRBD2 (5 bases each). V dropped 2 bases and J dropped 5 bases, with 16 bases sitting between them. CDR3 length: 15 amino acids. CDR1 is SGHKS and CDR2 is YYEKEE in the germline V gene (reference sequence). The CDR3: CASSFLGRSRETQYF. The DNA of the CDR3 is TGTGCCAGCAGCTTCCTGGGACGGAGCAGGGAGACCCAGTACTTC.

This chain joins TRBV13 and TRBJ1-5, with D unresolved. Germline assignment: CDR1 PRHDT and CDR2 FYEKMQ (reference sequence). V lost 6 bases and J lost 3, with 9 bases in between. This CDR3 region has 13 residues. Here the CDR3 reads CASSSGANQPQHF. The CDR3, as DNA: TGTGCCAGCAGTTCAGGAGCCAATCAGCCCCAGCATTTT.

This chain uses TRBV5-5 with TRBJ1-1; D uncertain. Germline CDR1 and CDR2: SGHKS and YYEKEE (reference sequence). V lost 0 bases and J lost 2, with 20 bases in between. The CDR3 runs 18 residues. CDR3 loop: CASSLEFWTRGLNTEAFF. The CDR3 DNA reads as TGTGCCAGCAGCTTGGAGTTCTGGACCCGCGGGTTAAACACTGAAGCTTTCTTT.

This sequence joins TRBV5-1 and TRBJ2-1, with TRBD2 matching 11 bases. J lost 8 bases, V lost 5 bases, and 6 bases had no gene match. The CDR3 runs to 14 residues. Per the germline V gene, CDR1 is SGHRS and CDR2 is YFSETQ. In nucleotides, the CDR3 is TGCGCCAGCAGGTTAGCGGGAGGGCCCTATGAGCAGTTCTTC. It encodes CASRLAGGPYEQFF.

For this clone: Different DNA sequences within this sample yield the same CDR3. This chain joins TRBV7-3 and TRBJ2-7; tentatively, D is TRBD1 (5 bases). The V end lost 2 bases, the J end lost 0 bases, and 5 bases lay between the germline ends. Germline loops: CDR1 SGHTA, CDR2 FQGTGA. There are 13 residues in the CDR3. The CDR3 here is CASSLGHSYEQYF. The CDR3 nucleotides read TGTGCCAGCAGCTTAGGACACTCCTACGAGCAGTACTTC.

J is TRBJ2-7 and V is TRBV2; TRBD2 aligns across 7 bases. The CDR3 totals 13 residues. The junction had 2 bases not matched to a gene; V was cut back by 4 bases and J by 2 bases. The germline V gene has CDR1 SNHLY and CDR2 FYNNEI. For the CDR3, the DNA is TGTGCCAGCAGTGGGGGAGGGACCTACGAGCAGTACTTC. Its protein is CASSGGGTYEQYF.

This sequence joins TRBV9 and TRBJ2-1; 7 positions agree with TRBD2. The ends lost 0 bases at V and 5 bases at J; junction bases unmatched: 5. CDR3 length: 15 residues. In germline, CDR1 is SGDLS, CDR2 YYNGEE. Here the CDR3 reads CASSVDSGPNNEQFF. Written as DNA, the CDR3 is TGTGCCAGCAGCGTAGATAGCGGGCCCAACAATGAGCAGTTCTTC.

The chain employs TRBV15 and TRBJ2-3; 9 bases map to TRBD2. The length of the CDR3 is 17 residues. The V segment lost 0 bases and the J segment 0 bases; nucleotides outside the gene matches: 4. In germline, CDR1 is LNHNV, CDR2 YYDKDF (reference sequence). The CDR3 sequence is CATSRDRAGGSTDTQYF. Here the CDR3 DNA reads TGTGCCACCAGCAGAGATCGGGCGGGAGGGAGCACAGATACGCAGTATTTT.

The chain uses TRBV7-9 and TRBJ2-1; D might be TRBD2 (5 bases). Trimming pared 7 bases from V and 8 bases from J, leaving 18 bases between. Germline CDR1 and CDR2: SEHNR and FQNEAQ (reference sequence). The CDR3 contains 14 residues. CDR3 nucleotide sequence: TGTGCCAGCATCAATATGAGGGCTTTCGATGAGCAGTTCTTC. This gives the protein CASINMRAFDEQFF.

This clone was observed a single time. The chain links TRBV2 to TRBJ2-7; tentatively, D is TRBD1 (5 bases). From germline, CDR1 is SNHLY and CDR2 FYNNEI. The CDR3 runs to 10 residues. The V and J ends lost 10 bases and 2 bases respectively, with 6 bases between them. The chain's CDR3 is CATGTYEQYF. CDR3 DNA: TGTGCCACAGGGACCTACGAGCAGTACTTC.

The chain links TRBV11-2 to TRBJ2-2; 9 bases match TRBD1. From germline, CDR1 is SGHAT and CDR2 FQNNGV. After removal of 7 bases from V and 1 base from J, the junction contained 7 bases not matched to a gene. The CDR3 length is 16 residues. The CDR3 sequence: CASIDLGQGNTGELFF. The CDR3 bases are TGTGCCAGCATTGATTTGGGACAGGGGAACACCGGGGAGCTGTTTTTT.

CDR3 loop: CASSLGRKTGSGYYEQYF. CDR3 nucleotides: TGCGCCAGCAGCTTGGGGCGCAAAACAGGTTCCGGCTACTACGAGCAGTACTTC. The chain joins TRBV5-1 to TRBJ2-7; weak D call: TRBD1 (5 bases). V was cut by 0 bases and J by 3 bases, with 22 bases left in between. CDR1 and CDR2 (germline): SGHRS, YFSETQ. This CDR3 is built from 18 residues.

The chain has TRBV28 and TRBJ1-1; no clear D gene. This CDR3 is 15 amino acids long. V dropped 3 bases and J dropped 0 bases, with 11 bases sitting between them. The germline gives CDR1 MDHEN, CDR2 SYDVKM. CDR3 sequence: CASSFAPGMNTEAFF. The CDR3 nucleotides are TGTGCCAGCAGTTTTGCCCCGGGGATGAACACTGAAGCTTTCTTT.

This chain connects TRBV27 to TRBJ2-7, with TRBD2 identical over 9 bases. Per the germline V gene, CDR1 is MNHEY and CDR2 is SMNVEV (reference sequence). V shed 2 bases, J shed 5 bases, and the junction held 10 bases outside the gene matches. The CDR3 is 16 amino acids. The CDR3 bases are TGTGCCAGCAGTTTAAATAGGGGCGGGAGGGCCGACGAGCAGTACTTC. Translating gives CASSLNRGGRADEQYF.

The genes are TRBV6-1 and TRBJ2-7, with D perhaps given as TRBD1 or TRBD2 (5 bases each). The length of the CDR3 is 14 residues. The ends were cut back, 2 bases at V and 6 bases at J, with 14 bases in the middle. CDR1 and CDR2 from the germline V gene are MNHNS and SASEGT. In DNA, the CDR3 is TGTGCCAGCAGTGAATGGATTAGCGACAGCGAGCAGTACTTC. It translates to CASSEWISDSEQYF.

This sequence joins TRBV4-3 and TRBJ2-7, with a tentative D call TRBD2 (5 bases). The germline V gene has CDR1 LGHNA and CDR2 YSLEER. This CDR3 spans 15 amino acids. Trimming shortened V by 5 bases and J by 2 bases, and 16 bases separated the two germline ends. The CDR3 DNA follows: TGCGCCAGCAGCGAAGGTCTAGCAGGAACCTACGAGCAGTACTTC. Translating gives CASSEGLAGTYEQYF.

V usage is TRBV6-1 and J usage is TRBJ2-7, with TRBD2 matching over 8 bases. Trimming took 2 bases from V and 5 from J; bases not matched to a gene: 11. Germline CDR1 and CDR2: MNHNS and SASEGT. The length of the CDR3 is 16 residues. The CDR3 sequence: CASSELVAGMQDEQYF. CDR3 DNA sequence: TGTGCCAGCAGTGAATTGGTAGCGGGAATGCAAGACGAGCAGTACTTC.

This chain connects TRBV13 to TRBJ2-2, with D possibly matching TRBD2 (5 bases). CDR3 length: 16 amino acids. CDR1 is PRHDT and CDR2 is FYEKMQ in the germline V gene (reference sequence). V lost 5 bases to trimming and J lost 4 bases, with 17 bases between them. The CDR3 reads CASSPIGVAATGELFF. The CDR3 region has the DNA TGTGCCAGCAGCCCTATCGGGGTGGCAGCCACCGGGGAGCTGTTTTTT.

The V gene is TRBV28, the J gene TRBJ2-3; 7 bases are shared with TRBD1. V shed 6 bases, J shed 6 bases, and the junction held 9 bases outside the gene matches. The CDR3 is 14 amino acids. CDR1 MDHEN and CDR2 SYDVKM come from the germline V gene. CDR3 sequence (DNA): TGTGCCAGCAGACTAACCATACAGGGGGATACGCAGTATTTT. Amino acids: CASRLTIQGDTQYF. Variable domain in full (rest from reference TRBV28 and TRBJ2-3): DVKVTQSSRYLVKRTGEKVFLECVQDMDHENMFWYRQDPGLGLRLIYFSYDVKMKEKGDIPEGYSVSREKKERFSLILESASTNQTSMYLCASRLTIQGDTQYFGPGTRLTVL.

The rearrangement joins TRBV14 to TRBJ2-7; D possibly corresponds to TRBD2 (6 bases). Germline V lookup: CDR1 SGHDN, CDR2 FVKESK. Trimming took off 1 base at V and 4 bases at J, with 17 bases between the two ends. The CDR3 is made up of 16 amino acids. This CDR3 is CASSQAVGRREYEQYF. The CDR3 nucleotides read TGTGCCAGCAGCCAAGCGGTGGGGCGGAGGGAATACGAGCAGTACTTC.

CDR3 coding DNA: TGTGCCAGTAGTATTGGGGCAGGGCCTTCCTACGAGCAGTACTTC. This sequence encodes CASSIGAGPSYEQYF. The V and J genes are TRBV19 and TRBJ2-7; perhaps TRBD1 as D (5 bases). Germline CDR1 and CDR2: LNHDA and SQIVND (reference sequence). Deletions cut 3 bases from V and 1 base from J, with 13 bases between. The CDR3 loop spans 15 amino acids.

This sequence joins TRBV10-2 and TRBJ2-7, with 7 bases aligning to TRBD1. After removal of 4 bases from V and 2 bases from J, the junction contained 2 bases not matched to a gene. CDR1 and CDR2 from the germline V gene are WSHSY and SAAADI. The CDR3 is 13 residues long. Here the CDR3 reads CASSVGGPYEQYF. The CDR3 region has the DNA TGCGCCAGCAGTGTAGGGGGCCCCTACGAGCAGTACTTC.

The chain links TRBV27 to TRBJ2-3, with D possibly matching TRBD2 (5 bases). This CDR3 is 14 amino acids long. Germline CDR1 MNHEY, CDR2 SMNVEV (reference sequence). Trimming cost V 3 bases and J 9 bases, with 16 bases left between them. The DNA for the CDR3 is TGTGCCAGCAGTTTGCGGAGAGGGCTCGGGACGCAGTATTTT. Amino acid sequence: CASSLRRGLGTQYF.